The 26 T cell receptor beta chains below were found in one sample sequenced in a study of cytomegalovirus exposure and HLA in healthy donors. The PCR contained 60 Vbeta and 13 Jbeta primers. TCRdb's copy holds only in-frame clones and misses some; the assay was immunoSEQ multiplex PCR. The data show about 240,000 clones, about 80% seen once. Specimen: PBMCs. All receptors come from a woman aged 55-70 years in good health and CMV-seropositive.

The chain combines TRBV9 with TRBJ2-7; the D gene is possibly TRBD2 (6 bases). The V end lost 0 bases, the J end lost 3 bases, and 13 bases lay between the germline ends. CDR3 length equals 15 residues. Germline V gives CDR1 SGDLS, CDR2 YYNGEE. The CDR3 loop reads CASSVGGMGGYEQYF. DNA of the CDR3: TGTGCCAGCAGCGTAGGCGGGATGGGAGGCTACGAGCAGTACTTC.

The rearrangement joins TRBV9 to TRBJ2-5; 14 nucleotides line up with TRBD2. The germline gives CDR1 SGDLS, CDR2 YYNGEE. This CDR3 has 15 residues. V lost 3 bases, J lost 5 bases, and 3 bases stayed unmatched. CDR3 sequence: CASSAGLAGVETQYF. The CDR3 DNA reads as TGTGCCAGCAGCGCGGGACTAGCGGGAGTGGAGACCCAGTACTTC. Combining the CDR3 with reference TRBV9 and TRBJ2-5 gives the whole variable domain DSGVTQTPKHLITATGQRVTLRCSPRSGDLSVYWYQQSLDQGLQFLIQYYNGEERAKGNILERFSAQQFPDLHSELNLSSLELGDSALYFCASSAGLAGVETQYFGPGTRLLVL.

The rearrangement links TRBV7-2 to TRBJ2-3; TRBD2 might be the D (7 bases). The germline gives CDR1 SGHTA, CDR2 FQGNSA. The ends were cut back, 4 bases at V and 0 bases at J, with 20 bases in the middle. The CDR3 covers 18 residues. DNA for the CDR3: TGTGCCAGCAGCTACAGCGCGACGGGGGGCACTAGCACAGATACGCAGTATTTT. Translated, it gives CASSYSATGGTSTDTQYF.

The gene calls are TRBV5-1 and TRBJ2-1; 8 bases align to TRBD2. The CDR3 is made up of 15 amino acids. V was clipped by 4 bases and J by 3 bases; unmatched bases: 6. The germline gives CDR1 SGHRS, CDR2 YFSETQ. Written as DNA, the CDR3 is TGCGCCAGCAGCCTTCCGGGACTAGGCTACAATGAGCAGTTCTTC. Protein: CASSLPGLGYNEQFF.

The genes are TRBV9 and TRBJ2-1, with D tentatively TRBD2 (5 bases). CDR3 length equals 13 residues. V lost 4 bases, J lost 10 bases, and 15 bases lay in between. The germline V gene encodes CDR1 SGDLS and CDR2 YYNGEE. The CDR3 sequence is CASSNTRIGEQFF. The CDR3 region has the DNA TGTGCCAGCAGCAACACTAGGATCGGAGAGCAGTTCTTC.

The chain carries TRBV12-5 and TRBJ1-5, with TRBD1 as a possible D gene (6 bases). The CDR3 is 18 residues long. Trimming pared 1 base from V and 7 bases from J, leaving 23 bases between. Per the germline V gene, CDR1 is LGHNT and CDR2 is FRNRAP. For the CDR3, the DNA is TGTGCTAGTGGTTTGGCATCTCCGAGGGGGTCAATATGGCAGCCCCAGCATTTT. Amino acid sequence: CASGLASPRGSIWQPQHF. Full variable domain (rest looked up from reference TRBV12-5 and TRBJ1-5): DARVTQTPRHKVTEMGQEVTMRCQPILGHNTVFWYRQTMMQGLELLAYFRNRAPLDDSGMPKDRFSAEMPDATLATLKIQPSEPRDSAVYFCASGLASPRGSIWQPQHFGDGTRLSIL.

The genes are TRBV6-5 and TRBJ1-1, with D tentatively TRBD1 (6 bases). Looked up from germline, CDR1 is MNHEY and CDR2 is SVGAGI. Deletions cut 6 bases from V and 1 base from J, with 18 bases between. This CDR3 comprises 16 residues. Here the CDR3 DNA reads TGTGCCAGCAGGTACCTCAGGGGTCGGCCGAACACTGAAGCTTTCTTT. Translation: CASRYLRGRPNTEAFF.

The chain employs TRBV7-9 and TRBJ1-2; TRBD1 agrees at 10 bases. Germline-derived CDR1 and CDR2 are SEHNR and FQNEAQ (reference sequence). The CDR3 spans 15 residues. J was trimmed by 7 bases and V by 5 bases; bases with no gene match: 10. Here the CDR3 reads CASSPLGTGERGYTF. CDR3 coding DNA: TGTGCCAGCAGCCCTCTGGGGACAGGGGAACGTGGCTACACCTTC. The full variable domain, rest sourced from reference TRBV7-9 and TRBJ1-2, is DTGVSQNPRHKITKRGQNVTFRCDPISEHNRLYWYRQTLGQGPEFLTYFQNEAQLEKSRLLSDRFSAERPKGSFSTLEIQRTEQGDSAMYLCASSPLGTGERGYTFGSGTRLTVV.

Comments on this clone: Within the sample, other DNA sequences also encode this same CDR3. The rearrangement links TRBV19 to TRBJ2-3, with TRBD2 identical over 12 bases. Germline V CDR1 and CDR2: LNHDA, SQIVND (reference sequence). The CDR3 loop spans 16 amino acids. V was pared by 5 bases and J by 2 bases, with 5 bases of the junction left unmatched. The CDR3 bases are TGTGCCAGTAGTTCTAGGACTAGCGGGGACACAGATACGCAGTATTTT. This gives the protein CASSSRTSGDTDTQYF.

The chain is built from TRBV6-6 and TRBJ2-5; the D gene is possibly TRBD2 (6 bases). The J call is in doubt because the DNA end fits TRBJ2-7 better. Germline V gene data show CDR1 as MNHNY and CDR2 as SVGAGI (reference sequence). CDR3 size: 12 residues. The CDR3 protein is CASRASSVEQYF. The CDR3 nucleotides are TGTGCCAGCAGGGCGTCTAGCGTCGAGCAGTACTTC.

This clone occurred once. The chain couples TRBV4-2 to TRBJ1-1, with 8 bases fitting TRBD1. The germline CDR1 and CDR2 sequences are LGHNA and YNFKEQ. The CDR3 spans 15 residues. The V gene end was trimmed by 4 bases and the J gene end by 2 bases; junction bases not matched to a gene: 6. The CDR3 DNA is TGTGCCAGCAGCCCCGTGGGACAGGTAAACACTGAAGCTTTCTTT. It is translated as CASSPVGQVNTEAFF.

The genes are TRBV5-1 and TRBJ2-3, with a possible D match to TRBD2 (5 bases). Per germline, CDR1 SGHRS and CDR2 YFSETQ. The CDR3 is made up of 14 amino acids. Between the trimmed V and J ends, which lost 7 bases and 1 base, there was a span of 13 bases. The chain's CDR3 is CASSREYGTDTQYF. CDR3 bases: TGCGCCAGCTCTAGGGAGTATGGCACAGATACGCAGTATTTT.

This chain joins TRBV28 and TRBJ2-5; a possible D gene is TRBD2 (5 bases). V dropped 4 bases and J dropped 5 bases, with 17 bases sitting between them. The CDR3 has 15 residues. Germline CDR1 reads MDHEN; CDR2 reads SYDVKM. CDR3 sequence: CASSSGKEVKETQYF. CDR3 bases: TGTGCCAGCAGTTCTGGAAAGGAGGTTAAGGAGACCCAGTACTTC. Together with reference TRBV28 and TRBJ2-5, the CDR3 gives the full variable domain: DVKVTQSSRYLVKRTGEKVFLECVQDMDHENMFWYRQDPGLGLRLIYFSYDVKMKEKGDIPEGYSVSREKKERFSLILESASTNQTSMYLCASSSGKEVKETQYFGPGTRLLVL.

The chain employs TRBV6-1 and TRBJ1-2; 8 bases map to TRBD1. Germline lookup yields CDR1 MNHNS and CDR2 SASEGT. With 7 bases clipped from V and 3 bases from J, the junction kept 10 bases outside the gene matches. CDR3 length: 15 amino acids. CDR3 sequence reads: CASKSRGTGDYGYTF. The DNA of the CDR3 is TGTGCCAGCAAATCTCGCGGGACAGGCGACTATGGCTACACCTTC.

This clone was seen once. V usage is TRBV6-5 and J usage is TRBJ2-7; 12 bases match TRBD2. The CDR3 covers 15 residues. Per the germline V gene, CDR1 is MNHEY and CDR2 is SVGAGI. J gave up 5 bases and V 8 bases, and 10 bases lay outside the gene matches. The CDR3 DNA follows: TGTGCCAGCCAGGTCCTTACTAGCGGGAGGCACGAGCAGTACTTC. It specifies CASQVLTSGRHEQYF.

Only one count was recorded for this clone. This rearrangement joins TRBV5-1 to TRBJ2-1, with 9 bases aligning to TRBD2. V was pared by 1 base and J by 3 bases, with 2 bases of the junction left unmatched. CDR3 length equals 15 residues. The germline CDR1 and CDR2 sequences are SGHRS and YFSETQ. The chain's CDR3 is CASSLRLADYNEQFF. In DNA, the CDR3 is TGCGCCAGCAGCTTGCGACTAGCGGACTACAATGAGCAGTTCTTC. Full variable domain (rest looked up from reference TRBV5-1 and TRBJ2-1): KAGVTQTPRYLIKTRGQQVTLSCSPISGHRSVSWYQQTPGQGLQFLFEYFSETQRNKGNFPGRFSGRQFSNSRSEMNVSTLELGDSALYLCASSLRLADYNEQFFGPGTRLTVL.

The J gene is TRBJ1-1, the V gene TRBV4-1, with 7 bases that match TRBD1. CDR1 and CDR2 from the germline V gene are MGHRA and YSYEKL. V gave up 9 bases and J gave up 7 bases; unmatched junction bases: 14. The CDR3 is made up of 14 amino acids. For the CDR3, the DNA is TGCGCCAGTAAGGACAGGCCGATAACAGGTGAAGCTTTCTTT. This sequence encodes CASKDRPITGEAFF.

The chain recombines TRBV10-3 with TRBJ2-2; D is possibly TRBD1 (5 bases). Germline-derived CDR1 and CDR2 are ENHRY and SYGVKD. Trimming left V 4 bases short and J 9 bases short, with 6 bases between. The CDR3 is made up of 11 amino acids. In nucleotides, the CDR3 is TGTGCCATCAGTGGACAGAGGGAGCTGTTTTTT. This gives the protein CAISGQRELFF.

This clone was detected only once. Its ends do not fully match the called genes, so a read error is possible. The chain uses TRBV7-9 and TRBJ1-1; D may be TRBD1 (6 bases). This CDR3 has 12 residues. CDR1 and CDR2 from the germline V gene are SEHNR and FQNEAQ (reference sequence). CDR3 residues: CSSSIQGPEAFF. The CDR3 DNA sequence: TGTTCCAGCAGTATCCAGGGGCCTGAAGCTTTCTTT.

The table lists this clone with a few counts. The rearrangement uses TRBV4-1 and TRBJ2-3; TRBD2 matches at 7 bases. Germline V gene sequence: CDR1 MGHRA, CDR2 YSYEKL. V trimming: 0 bases; J trimming: 5 bases; junction bases outside the gene matches: 2. This CDR3 region has 14 residues. This chain's CDR3 is CASSQEGGGDTQYF. The CDR3, as DNA: TGCGCCAGCAGCCAAGAGGGGGGGGGAGATACGCAGTATTTT.

The chain links TRBV29-1 to TRBJ2-1; 12 nucleotides match TRBD1. Germline trimming cut 0 bases from V and 7 bases from J; bases unmatched to any gene: 1. Germline CDR1 reads SQVTM; CDR2 reads ANQGSEA. The CDR3 is 14 amino acids. CDR3 nucleotide sequence: TGCAGCGTTGAAGAGGGACAGGGGGCAAATGAGCAGTTCTTC. This encodes CSVEEGQGANEQFF.

This chain uses TRBV11-2 with TRBJ2-7, with unresolved D. CDR3 length: 13 residues. Trimming left V 4 bases short and J 6 bases short, with 13 bases between. The germline V gene has CDR1 SGHAT and CDR2 FQNNGV. Here the CDR3 DNA reads TGTGCCAGCAGCTCTCCCGAGGCTGGCGAGCAGTACTTC. Residues: CASSSPEAGEQYF.

The chain links TRBV4-1 to TRBJ2-7; no clear D. V was trimmed by 0 bases and J by 4 bases, leaving 16 bases between them. The CDR3 runs 16 residues. Germline lookup yields CDR1 MGHRA and CDR2 YSYEKL. CDR3 region: CASSQDRLPERYEQYF. The CDR3 bases are TGCGCCAGCAGCCAAGACAGACTTCCCGAGAGATACGAGCAGTACTTC.

This chain joins TRBV7-9 and TRBJ1-5; D possibly corresponds to TRBD1 (5 bases). The germline CDR1 and CDR2 sequences are SEHNR and FQNEAQ (reference sequence). The V and J ends lost 5 bases and 6 bases respectively, with 11 bases between them. CDR3 length equals 13 residues. As DNA, the CDR3 is TGTGCCAGCAGCCGCTGGGGGGGTCAGCCCCAGCATTTT. It translates to CASSRWGGQPQHF.

The chain links TRBV12-5 to TRBJ2-7; D perhaps matches TRBD2 (5 bases). The CDR3 covers 14 residues. V lost 2 bases and J 0 bases, leaving 8 bases between the germline ends. Per the germline V gene, CDR1 is LGHNT and CDR2 is FRNRAP. CDR3 protein: CASGLIRDSYEQYF. The CDR3 DNA sequence: TGTGCTAGTGGTTTGATCCGGGACTCCTACGAGCAGTACTTC.

The chain joins TRBV5-1 to TRBJ2-3, with D maybe TRBD1 (5 bases). From germline, CDR1 is SGHRS and CDR2 YFSETQ. Trimming shortened V by 5 bases and J by 3 bases, and 10 bases separated the two germline ends. CDR3 length equals 13 residues. The CDR3 is CASRGQITDTQYF. CDR3 nucleotides: TGCGCCAGCAGGGGGCAGATAACAGATACGCAGTATTTT.